This TCR beta chain is from a study of T cells in Graves' hyperthyroidism and ophthalmopathy. Study as a whole: Upon initial diagnosis and before any treatment, peripheral blood was collected.

Exclusions: uncontrolled infection, other autoimmune disease, pregnancy, lactation. Diagnosis relied on clinical symptoms, serum thyroxine and TRAb, thyroid ultrasound and orbital computed tomography. Isolation of PBMCs was performed on around 9.3 ml fresh peripheral blood. Amplification of TCR beta CDR3 regions used RNA as the template. First-round RT-PCR of the TCR CDR3 relied on the HTBI primer set. TCRdb re-called the multiplex PCR reads through MiXCR, storing one row per CDR3 protein. The sample records 650,000 to 700,000 distinct CDR3 sequences, 15% to 20% being singletons. The sequencing sample was made of blood. The receptor's source is a man between 50 and 59 years old with Graves' hyperthyroidism.

CDR3 in DNA: TGTGCCAGCAGCCCCCATGAGCGGGAGTTTGATGAGCAGTTCTTC. The encoded protein is CASSPHEREFDEQFF. This rearrangement joins TRBV3-1 to TRBJ2-1, with 8 nucleotides matching TRBD2. This CDR3 spans 15 amino acids. Germline V CDR1 and CDR2: LGHDT, YNNKEL (reference sequence). The ends lost 4 bases at V and 8 bases at J; junction bases unmatched: 10.